The rows below give T cell receptor beta chains drawn from one sample of a study of spatial heterogeneity in lung cancer. TCRdb fed the 5' RACE reads into MiXCR, producing one record per CDR3 protein. The table includes under 100,000 distinct CDR3 sequences, roughly 10% detected once. The input for sequencing was PBMCs, taken at surgery. These receptors were taken from a male donor with early-stage non-small cell lung cancer. Both conserved end residues are part of each CDR3. Fields, in order: V gene, clone size, J gene, D gene, CDR3 protein, CDR3 DNA. The D gene is left open where the match is weak. Rows give clone size only sometimes, using once, few, many, or a class for an expanded clone.

v_call: TRBV24-1
clone_size: .
j_call: TRBJ1-1
d_call: TRBD1
cdr3_aa: CATSDLLDRGNTEAFF
cdr3_nt: TGTGCCACCAGTGATTTGTTAGACAGGGGTAACACTGAAGCTTTCTTT

v_call: TRBV5-1
clone_size: few
j_call: TRBJ2-3
d_call: .
cdr3_aa: CASSLGSADTQYF
cdr3_nt: TGCGCCAGCAGCTTGGGGTCGGCAGATACGCAGTATTTT

v_call: TRBV5-1
clone_size: .
j_call: TRBJ1-5
d_call: .
cdr3_aa: CASSLGIGNGQPQHF
cdr3_nt: TGCGCCAGCAGCTTGGGGATAGGGAACGGCCAGCCCCAGCATTTT

v_call: TRBV9
clone_size: many
j_call: TRBJ1-5
d_call: TRBD1
cdr3_aa: CASSVTGGRQPQHF
cdr3_nt: TGTGCCAGCAGCGTCACAGGGGGCCGGCAGCCCCAGCATTTT

v_call: TRBV9
clone_size: .
j_call: TRBJ2-1
d_call: .
cdr3_aa: CASSVGTVNNEQFF
cdr3_nt: TGTGCCAGCAGCGTAGGGACAGTTAACAATGAGCAGTTCTTC

v_call: TRBV5-1
clone_size: few
j_call: TRBJ2-7
d_call: .
cdr3_aa: CASSPSSLEQYF
cdr3_nt: TGCGCCAGCAGCCCCTCCTCCCTCGAGCAGTACTTC

v_call: TRBV20-1
clone_size: few
j_call: TRBJ2-6
d_call: .
cdr3_aa: CSARAGGRSSGANVLTF
cdr3_nt: TGCAGTGCTAGAGCCGGGGGCCGCAGCTCTGGGGCCAACGTCCTGACTTTC

v_call: TRBV7-2
clone_size: .
j_call: TRBJ2-3
d_call: TRBD2
cdr3_aa: CASSLDPSGGFTDTQYF
cdr3_nt: TGTGCCAGCAGCTTAGACCCTAGCGGGGGGTTCACAGATACGCAGTATTTT

v_call: TRBV7-7
clone_size: many
j_call: TRBJ2-1
d_call: .
cdr3_aa: CASSLGDQREQFF
cdr3_nt: TGTGCCAGCAGCTTAGGGGATCAGCGTGAGCAGTTCTTC

v_call: TRBV6-5
clone_size: .
j_call: TRBJ1-2
d_call: TRBD1
cdr3_aa: CASSSTGGSGYGYTF
cdr3_nt: TGTGCCAGCAGTTCCACAGGGGGTAGTGGCTATGGCTACACCTTC

v_call: TRBV7-2
clone_size: many
j_call: TRBJ2-5
d_call: .
cdr3_aa: CASSLVSRETQYF
cdr3_nt: TGTGCCAGCAGCTTAGTTTCGCGAGAGACCCAGTACTTC

v_call: TRBV6-6
clone_size: .
j_call: TRBJ1-5
d_call: TRBD1
cdr3_aa: CASSYLTGDQPQHF
cdr3_nt: TGTGCCAGCAGTTACCTTACAGGGGATCAGCCCCAGCATTTT

v_call: TRBV9
clone_size: few
j_call: TRBJ2-3
d_call: .
cdr3_aa: CASSVRGSTDTQYF
cdr3_nt: TGTGCCAGCAGCGTACGGGGAAGCACAGATACGCAGTATTTT

v_call: TRBV28
clone_size: many
j_call: TRBJ1-2
d_call: .
cdr3_aa: CASSLSSFYGYTF
cdr3_nt: TGTGCCAGCAGTTTATCCAGTTTTTATGGCTACACCTTC

v_call: TRBV12-5
clone_size: many
j_call: TRBJ2-1
d_call: .
cdr3_aa: CASGLIASSYNEQFF
cdr3_nt: TGTGCTAGTGGTTTGATCGCCTCCTCCTACAATGAGCAGTTCTTC

v_call: TRBV5-5
clone_size: many
j_call: TRBJ1-4
d_call: .
cdr3_aa: CASSLGQATNEKLFF
cdr3_nt: TGTGCCAGCAGTCTGGGACAAGCAACTAATGAAAAACTGTTTTTT

v_call: TRBV11-1
clone_size: many
j_call: TRBJ2-1
d_call: .
cdr3_aa: CASSYSTGSSYNEQFF
cdr3_nt: TGTGCCAGCAGCTATTCAACAGGGAGCTCCTACAATGAGCAGTTCTTC

v_call: TRBV28
clone_size: .
j_call: TRBJ2-3
d_call: .
cdr3_aa: CASSWTSPDTQYF
cdr3_nt: TGTGCCAGCAGTTGGACCAGCCCAGATACGCAGTATTTT

v_call: TRBV9
clone_size: few
j_call: TRBJ2-6
d_call: TRBD1
cdr3_aa: CASSARQGRGANVLTF
cdr3_nt: TGTGCCAGCAGCGCCCGACAGGGGCGTGGGGCCAACGTCCTGACTTTC

v_call: TRBV20-1
clone_size: many
j_call: TRBJ2-7
d_call: .
cdr3_aa: CSARRGYEQYF
cdr3_nt: TGCAGTGCTAGAAGGGGCTACGAGCAGTACTTC

v_call: TRBV12-3/TRBV12-4
clone_size: many
j_call: TRBJ2-1
d_call: TRBD2
cdr3_aa: CASSSPTGLAGGYNEQFF
cdr3_nt: TGTGCCAGCAGTTCACCGACGGGACTAGCGGGGGGCTACAATGAGCAGTTCTTC

v_call: TRBV11-2
clone_size: .
j_call: TRBJ2-3
d_call: TRBD2
cdr3_aa: CASSPWTGGSTQYF
cdr3_nt: TGTGCCAGCAGCCCCTGGACGGGAGGCAGTACGCAGTATTTT

v_call: TRBV7-8
clone_size: many
j_call: TRBJ2-2
d_call: .
cdr3_aa: CASSLDGGFSGELFF
cdr3_nt: TGTGCCAGCAGCTTAGATGGAGGGTTTAGCGGGGAGCTGTTTTTT

v_call: TRBV2
clone_size: .
j_call: TRBJ2-1
d_call: .
cdr3_aa: CASNSGGVGKNEQFF
cdr3_nt: TGTGCCAGCAATAGCGGAGGAGTAGGAAAAAATGAGCAGTTCTTC

v_call: TRBV7-2
clone_size: few
j_call: TRBJ2-5
d_call: TRBD2
cdr3_aa: CASSGRLAGSQETQYF
cdr3_nt: TGTGCCAGCAGCGGCAGACTAGCGGGGAGCCAAGAGACCCAGTACTTC

v_call: TRBV7-9
clone_size: few
j_call: TRBJ1-5
d_call: .
cdr3_aa: CASSLVTSNQPQHF
cdr3_nt: TGTGCCAGCAGCTTAGTTACGAGCAATCAGCCCCAGCATTTT

v_call: TRBV29-1
clone_size: many
j_call: TRBJ2-7
d_call: .
cdr3_aa: CSVDKGGLGEQYF
cdr3_nt: TGCAGCGTTGATAAAGGGGGGTTGGGCGAGCAGTACTTC

v_call: TRBV6-5
clone_size: many
j_call: TRBJ2-5
d_call: .
cdr3_aa: CASSYSQGSETQYF
cdr3_nt: TGTGCCAGCAGTTACTCGCAGGGTTCGGAGACCCAGTACTTC

v_call: TRBV30
clone_size: .
j_call: TRBJ2-7
d_call: .
cdr3_aa: CAWSILGRGDYEQYF
cdr3_nt: TGTGCCTGGAGTATCTTAGGCAGGGGAGACTACGAGCAGTACTTC

v_call: TRBV29-1
clone_size: many
j_call: TRBJ2-1
d_call: .
cdr3_aa: CSVGSTYNEQFF
cdr3_nt: TGCAGCGTTGGATCAACCTACAATGAGCAGTTCTTC

v_call: TRBV2
clone_size: many
j_call: TRBJ2-3
d_call: .
cdr3_aa: CASRLEDTQYF
cdr3_nt: TGTGCCAGCAGGTTGGAAGATACGCAGTATTTT

v_call: TRBV6-2/TRBV6-3
clone_size: .
j_call: TRBJ1-5
d_call: TRBD1
cdr3_aa: CASSYGRGLNQPQHF
cdr3_nt: TGTGCCAGCAGTTACGGTAGGGGGCTCAATCAGCCCCAGCATTTT

v_call: TRBV7-9
clone_size: .
j_call: TRBJ2-3
d_call: .
cdr3_aa: CASRSYRSTDTQYF
cdr3_nt: TGTGCCAGCCGCTCTTACAGGAGCACAGATACGCAGTATTTT

v_call: TRBV5-1
clone_size: few
j_call: TRBJ2-5
d_call: .
cdr3_aa: CASSLLQTGQETQYF
cdr3_nt: TGCGCCAGCAGCTTGCTCCAGACTGGCCAAGAGACCCAGTACTTC

v_call: TRBV27
clone_size: many
j_call: TRBJ1-1
d_call: .
cdr3_aa: CASSLSLMGNTEAFF
cdr3_nt: TGTGCCAGCAGTTTATCACTCATGGGGAACACTGAAGCTTTCTTT

v_call: TRBV29-1
clone_size: .
j_call: TRBJ2-2
d_call: TRBD1
cdr3_aa: CSGGGTGGTGELFF
cdr3_nt: TGCAGCGGGGGTGGGACAGGCGGTACCGGGGAGCTGTTTTTT

v_call: TRBV11-2
clone_size: .
j_call: TRBJ2-7
d_call: .
cdr3_aa: CASSLGRESKQYF
cdr3_nt: TGTGCCAGCAGCTTAGGCCGGGAGTCTAAGCAGTACTTC

v_call: TRBV24-1
clone_size: few
j_call: TRBJ2-3
d_call: .
cdr3_aa: CATSDSRGVGDTQYF
cdr3_nt: TGTGCCACCAGTGATTCCAGGGGCGTGGGAGATACGCAGTATTTT

v_call: TRBV20-1
clone_size: .
j_call: TRBJ1-1
d_call: .
cdr3_aa: CSLWTLNTEAFF
cdr3_nt: TGCAGCCTTTGGACGCTGAACACTGAAGCTTTCTTT

v_call: TRBV19
clone_size: many
j_call: TRBJ2-3
d_call: .
cdr3_aa: CASSISPDTQYF
cdr3_nt: TGTGCCAGTAGTATTAGCCCGGATACGCAGTATTTT

v_call: TRBV20-1
clone_size: .
j_call: TRBJ2-3
d_call: TRBD1
cdr3_aa: CSATTGQGTDTQYF
cdr3_nt: TGCAGTGCTACAACGGGACAGGGCACAGATACGCAGTATTTT

v_call: TRBV29-1
clone_size: .
j_call: TRBJ2-3
d_call: .
cdr3_aa: CSVGDPYTDTQYF
cdr3_nt: TGCAGCGTCGGGGACCCCTACACAGATACGCAGTATTTT

v_call: TRBV5-1
clone_size: many
j_call: TRBJ1-5
d_call: .
cdr3_aa: CASSFQGGNQPQHF
cdr3_nt: TGCGCCAGCAGCTTTCAGGGTGGGAATCAGCCCCAGCATTTT

v_call: TRBV12-5
clone_size: few
j_call: TRBJ2-2
d_call: TRBD2
cdr3_aa: CASGSRTSGGAGELFF
cdr3_nt: TGTGCTAGTGGTTCCCGGACTAGCGGGGGGGCCGGGGAGCTGTTTTTT

v_call: TRBV7-9
clone_size: few
j_call: TRBJ1-5
d_call: TRBD1
cdr3_aa: CASNEGANQPQHF
cdr3_nt: TGTGCCAGCAATGAGGGGGCGAATCAGCCCCAGCATTTT

v_call: TRBV3-1
clone_size: few
j_call: TRBJ1-1
d_call: TRBD1
cdr3_aa: CASSPGTGAIEAFF
cdr3_nt: TGTGCCAGCAGCCCCGGGACAGGGGCTATTGAAGCTTTCTTT

v_call: TRBV29-1
clone_size: many
j_call: TRBJ2-1
d_call: TRBD2
cdr3_aa: CSVEGLGLANRFF
cdr3_nt: TGCAGCGTTGAGGGCCTGGGACTAGCGAATAGGTTCTTC

v_call: TRBV9
clone_size: few
j_call: TRBJ1-1
d_call: .
cdr3_aa: CASSVDPGSTEAFF
cdr3_nt: TGTGCCAGCAGCGTAGATCCGGGGAGCACTGAAGCTTTCTTT

v_call: TRBV7-3
clone_size: few
j_call: TRBJ2-6
d_call: .
cdr3_aa: CASSLKGPSGGANVLTF
cdr3_nt: TGTGCCAGCAGCTTAAAAGGTCCTTCTGGTGGGGCCAACGTCCTGACTTTC

v_call: TRBV28
clone_size: many
j_call: TRBJ2-7
d_call: .
cdr3_aa: CASSPPPLRDSYEQYF
cdr3_nt: TGTGCCAGCAGTCCCCCCCCACTACGGGACTCCTACGAGCAGTACTTC

v_call: TRBV7-9
clone_size: few
j_call: TRBJ2-5
d_call: TRBD2
cdr3_aa: CASRGLVLETQYF
cdr3_nt: TGTGCCAGCAGGGGACTAGTGCTAGAGACCCAGTACTTC

v_call: TRBV3-1
clone_size: .
j_call: TRBJ1-1
d_call: .
cdr3_aa: CASSQGNGLLNTEAFF
cdr3_nt: TGTGCCAGCAGCCAGGGGAATGGACTTCTGAACACTGAAGCTTTCTTT

v_call: TRBV7-9
clone_size: .
j_call: TRBJ2-5
d_call: .
cdr3_aa: CASSSQGGQETQYF
cdr3_nt: TGTGCCAGCAGCTCTCAGGGAGGCCAAGAGACCCAGTACTTC

v_call: TRBV19
clone_size: many
j_call: TRBJ2-1
d_call: TRBD2
cdr3_aa: CASTWRGSYNEQFF
cdr3_nt: TGTGCCAGTACTTGGCGGGGGTCCTACAATGAGCAGTTCTTC

v_call: TRBV20-1
clone_size: many
j_call: TRBJ1-2
d_call: TRBD1
cdr3_aa: CSARDQGTGVHYGYTF
cdr3_nt: TGCAGTGCTAGAGATCAGGGAACAGGGGTGCACTATGGCTACACCTTC